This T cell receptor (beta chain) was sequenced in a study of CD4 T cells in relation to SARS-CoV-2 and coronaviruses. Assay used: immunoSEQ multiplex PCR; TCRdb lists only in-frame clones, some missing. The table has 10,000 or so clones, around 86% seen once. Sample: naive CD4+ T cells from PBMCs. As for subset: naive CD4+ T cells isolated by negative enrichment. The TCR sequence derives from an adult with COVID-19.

The chain's CDR3 is CASSENATSGDQETQYF. As DNA, the CDR3 is TGCGCCAGCAGTGAGAACGCAACTAGCGGCGACCAAGAGACCCAGTACTTC. V and J are TRBV10-1 and TRBJ2-5, with 8 bases identical to TRBD2. Trimming took 2 bases from V and 0 from J; bases not matched to a gene: 8. CDR1 WNHNN and CDR2 SYGVQD come from the germline V gene (reference sequence). This CDR3 has 17 residues.